Shown below are 31 T cell receptor beta chains from a single sample sequenced in a study of Graves' ophthalmopathy and Graves' hyperthyroidism. Beta-chain TCR CDR3 regions were amplified from RNA transcripts. Second-round multiplex PCR came after a first-round RT-PCR that employed HTBI primers. TCRdb processed the multiplex PCR reads anew with MiXCR; each CDR3 protein has one entry. The sample yields hundreds of thousands of distinct CDR3 sequences, 15% seen once. Sequencing was performed on peripheral blood. Receptors were obtained from a woman aged 18-35 years with stable Graves' hyperthyroidism.

On this clonotype: One end of the junction fails to match germline, which may point to a read error. This sequence joins TRBV12-3 or TRBV12-4 and TRBJ2-4, with D possibly TRBD1 on 5 matching bases. The CDR3 totals 16 residues. The CDR3 loop is CASSLNGALAKNIKYF. The CDR3 bases are TGTGCCAGCAGTTTAAATGGGGCGTTAGCCAAAAACATTAAGTACTTC.

In its sample, this clonotype was seen many times. V usage is TRBV24-1 and J usage is TRBJ2-7; 8 bases fit TRBD1. The ends lost 4 bases at V and 9 bases at J; junction bases unmatched: 7. The length of the CDR3 is 13 residues. From germline, CDR1 is KGHDR and CDR2 SFDVKD. The CDR3 nucleotides read TGTGCCACCAGTGACTTGACAGGGGTTGGGCAGTACTTC. Translated: CATSDLTGVGQYF.

This chain uses TRBV12-3 or TRBV12-4 with TRBJ2-6, with TRBD1 identical over 7 bases. V trimming: 2 bases; J trimming: 0 bases; junction bases outside the gene matches: 10. The CDR3 extends over 19 amino acids. CDR3 amino acids: CASSLLTGVWPSGANVLTF. DNA of the CDR3: TGTGCCAGCAGTTTACTAACAGGGGTTTGGCCCTCTGGGGCCAACGTCCTGACTTTC.

Worth noting for this clonotype: A much bigger clone sits one base away, suggesting this may be a read error. The chain combines TRBV28 with TRBJ1-1, with D hard to call. CDR1 is MDHEN, CDR2 SYDVKM, per germline. This CDR3 spans 14 amino acids. CDR3 amino acids: CAISSFTRNTEAFF. CDR3 DNA: TGTGCCATCAGTTCGTTCACTCGGAACACTGAAGCTTTCTTT.

The chain carries TRBV6-2 or TRBV6-3 and TRBJ1-5, with 7 bases fitting TRBD1. Trimming cost V 6 bases and J 4 bases; bases outside gene matches: 9. The CDR3 extends over 15 amino acids. CDR1 is MNHEY and CDR2 is SVGEGT in the germline V gene. CDR3 amino acids: CASRLTGVGNQPQHF. In DNA, the CDR3 is TGTGCCAGCAGACTAACAGGGGTGGGGAATCAGCCCCAGCATTTT.

This clonotype was counted at least ten times. The CDR3 region is CASSGGGSSYEQYF. CDR3 bases: TGTGCCAGCAGCGGAGGCGGTAGCTCCTACGAGCAGTACTTC. The chain uses TRBV7-2 and TRBJ2-7; tentatively, D is TRBD2 (5 bases). Germline lookup yields CDR1 SGHTA and CDR2 FQGNSA. Trimming left V 5 bases short and J 0 bases short, with 11 bases between. This CDR3 is built from 14 residues.

V usage is TRBV6-2 or TRBV6-3 and J usage is TRBJ1-5; 7 nucleotides match TRBD1. CDR1 is MNHEY, CDR2 SVGEGT, per germline. This CDR3 is built from 18 residues. Trimming removed 9 bases from V and 1 base from J; junction bases left unmatched: 18. CDR3 sequence reads: CASPVLDRVPKSNQPQHF. The DNA for the CDR3 is TGTGCCAGTCCGGTCCTTGACAGGGTCCCTAAAAGCAATCAGCCCCAGCATTTT.

This clonotype has at least ten counts. This rearrangement joins TRBV7-2 to TRBJ2-7; 8 positions match TRBD1. After removal of 3 bases from V and 1 base from J, the junction contained 5 bases not matched to a gene. This CDR3 region has 15 residues. CDR1 and CDR2 from the germline V gene are SGHTA and FQGNSA. The CDR3: CASSLDRARSYEQYF. For the CDR3, the DNA is TGTGCCAGCAGCTTGGACAGGGCCCGATCCTACGAGCAGTACTTC.

This clonotype was seen at least ten times. This chain uses TRBV28 with TRBJ1-5, with no clear D. V was shortened by 5 bases and J by 1 base, with 9 bases between the two germline ends. Looked up from germline, CDR1 is MDHEN and CDR2 is SYDVKM. The CDR3 runs to 14 residues. The CDR3 bases are TGTGCCAGCAGTCTCACAGTGAGCAATCAGCCCCAGCATTTT. Its translation is CASSLTVSNQPQHF.

The chain uses TRBV12-5 and TRBJ2-5; D might be TRBD1 or TRBD2, each matching 5 bases. V was pared by 1 base and J by 4 bases, with 10 bases between. This CDR3 region has 14 residues. Germline CDR1 LGHNT, CDR2 FRNRAP. The CDR3 is CASGLGGAAETQYF. CDR3 coding DNA: TGTGCTAGTGGTTTGGGAGGGGCAGCAGAGACCCAGTACTTC.

This clonotype occurred a few times. The gene calls are TRBV12-3 or TRBV12-4 and TRBJ1-5; TRBD1 might be the D (6 bases). The V and J ends lost 2 bases and 0 bases respectively, with 17 bases between them. The CDR3 spans 18 residues. The CDR3 DNA reads as TGTGCCAGCAGTTTAAATCTCGGGGGGCGTATTAGCAATCAGCCCCAGCATTTT. This encodes CASSLNLGGRISNQPQHF.

The chain couples TRBV6-1 to TRBJ2-7; D is possibly TRBD2 (7 bases). V was trimmed by 8 bases and J by 1 base, leaving 18 bases between them. Germline CDR1 MNHNS, CDR2 SASEGT. This CDR3 is 15 amino acids long. The CDR3 sequence: CASRRGGGPSYEQYF. The CDR3 DNA sequence: TGTGCCAGCCGGAGGGGAGGGGGTCCGTCCTACGAGCAGTACTTC.

The V and J genes are TRBV6-2 or TRBV6-3 and TRBJ1-5; possibly TRBD1 for D (5 bases). Germline CDR1 is MNHEY and CDR2 is SVGEGT. The CDR3 totals 12 residues. The V and J ends lost 6 bases and 6 bases respectively, with 9 bases between them. The CDR3 loop reads CASRRGRQPQHF. The CDR3 DNA is TGTGCCAGCAGGAGGGGCCGTCAGCCCCAGCATTTT.

This clonotype was seen repeatedly, ten times or more. The chain uses TRBV6-1 and TRBJ2-2; D unresolved. The CDR3 has 15 amino acids. The ends were cut back, 2 bases at V and 1 base at J, with 8 bases in the middle. CDR1 and CDR2 from the germline V gene are MNHNS and SASEGT. CDR3 in amino acids: CASSEWAVNTGELFF. The CDR3 region has the DNA TGTGCCAGCAGTGAATGGGCGGTGAACACCGGGGAGCTGTTTTTT.

The table lists this clonotype with many counts. A single base separates this from a much larger clone, so it may be a read error. The genes are TRBV6-1 and TRBJ1-2; D is perhaps TRBD1 (6 bases). The CDR3 loop spans 13 amino acids. Germline values: CDR1 MNHNS, CDR2 SASEGT. The germline V and J ends were trimmed by 3 bases and 4 bases, with 9 bases remaining between them. CDR3 sequence reads: CASSEGASYGYTF. CDR3 bases: TGTGCCAGCAGTGAGGGGGCTAGCTATGGCTACACCTTC.

The chain combines TRBV5-6 with TRBJ1-2; D may be TRBD1 (5 bases). Germline CDR1 reads SGHDT; CDR2 reads YYEEEE. Trimming removed 4 bases at V and 4 bases at J, with 17 bases between. The CDR3 totals 15 residues. CDR3 amino acids: CASSLGSGLLYGYTF. The CDR3 bases are TGTGCCAGCAGCCTTGGATCAGGGCTTCTCTATGGCTACACCTTC.

This clonotype appeared a few times. The chain combines TRBV3-1 with TRBJ2-7; weak D call: TRBD2 (6 bases). The germline V and J ends were trimmed by 1 base and 3 bases, with 10 bases remaining between them. The CDR3 sequence is 14 residues long. Germline-derived CDR1 and CDR2 are LGHDT and YNNKEL (reference sequence). For the CDR3, the DNA is TGTGCCAGCAGCCAAGGTTATAGCGGCTACGAGCAGTACTTC. Its translation: CASSQGYSGYEQYF.

The sample holds a few counts of this clonotype. A single base separates this from a much larger clone, so it may be a read error. The V gene is TRBV12-3 or TRBV12-4, the J gene TRBJ2-4; D remains unclear. CDR3 length: 16 amino acids. CDR3 region: CASSPAFVGLKNIKYF. Here the CDR3 DNA reads TGTGCCAGCAGTCCCGCCTTTGTAGGGCTTAAAAACATTAAGTACTTC.

This clonotype was counted many times. The V and J genes are TRBV6-1 and TRBJ2-5; D ambiguous. Trimming stripped 5 bases from V and 1 base from J, with 5 bases between. CDR1 MNHNS and CDR2 SASEGT come from the germline V gene. This CDR3 region has 12 residues. The CDR3 DNA sequence: TGTGCCAGCAGTATAGTCCAAGAGACCCAGTACTTC. Protein: CASSIVQETQYF.

This clonotype has only a few counts. The chain joins TRBV9 to TRBJ1-2; D unresolved. Trimming removed 0 bases at V and 2 bases at J, with 17 bases between. The length of the CDR3 is 17 residues. The V gene's germline CDR1 is SGDLS and CDR2 YYNGEE. CDR3 coding DNA: TGTGCCAGCAGCGTAGAAGGAACGGAGCCTCTGAACTATGGCTACACCTTC. Its translation: CASSVEGTEPLNYGYTF.

This clonotype has at least ten counts. The rearrangement joins TRBV6-1 to TRBJ1-1; no clear D. V shed 8 bases and J shed 8 bases, with 9 bases lying between them. Germline V lookup: CDR1 MNHNS, CDR2 SASEGT. The CDR3 is 10 residues long. CDR3 coding DNA: TGTGCCAGCTGGCTTGGGGAAGCTTTCTTT. Amino acid sequence: CASWLGEAFF.

This chain joins TRBV12-3 or TRBV12-4 and TRBJ2-7, with TRBD1 matching over 7 bases. The V segment lost 6 bases and the J segment 2 bases; nucleotides outside the gene matches: 4. CDR3 size: 13 residues. The CDR3 DNA sequence: TGTGCCAGCAGAGGACAGGCCCCCTACGAGCAGTACTTC. It encodes CASRGQAPYEQYF.

This clonotype was counted at least ten times. The V and J genes are TRBV7-2 and TRBJ2-7; D might be TRBD1 or TRBD2, each matching 6 bases. V was shortened by 2 bases and J by 0 bases, with 11 bases between the two germline ends. Germline V CDR1 and CDR2: SGHTA, FQGNSA. This CDR3 is 15 amino acids long. The CDR3 reads CASSLRGGHSYEQYF. The CDR3 DNA follows: TGTGCCAGCAGCTTACGAGGGGGGCACTCCTACGAGCAGTACTTC.

Of note for this clonotype: A junction end diverges from the germline sequence, so it may reflect a read error. The chain joins TRBV5-4 to TRBJ2-5, with 8 bases identical to TRBD1. Germline V gene data show CDR1 as SGHNT and CDR2 as YYREEE (reference sequence). The CDR3 extends over 16 amino acids. Here the CDR3 DNA reads TGTGCCAGCAGCCCCGGACAGGGCACGTCGAGAGAGACCAAGTACTTC. It encodes CASSPGQGTSRETKYF.

In this sample, this clonotype turned up many times. At one of its ends the junction is not consistent with the germline gene, which may arise from a read error. The chain has TRBV6-1 and TRBJ1-1, with D tentatively TRBD1 (6 bases). Germline V gives CDR1 MNHNS, CDR2 SASEGT. The CDR3 sequence is 16 residues long. CDR3 amino acids: CAGRTAQSILNTEAFF. The CDR3 DNA reads as TGTGCCGGCAGGACAGCGCAGAGTATATTGAACACTGAAGCTTTCTTT.

This clonotype was detected many times. This rearrangement joins TRBV13 to TRBJ1-1, with D perhaps matching TRBD1 (6 bases). The CDR3 is 15 residues long. Germline CDR1 and CDR2: PRHDT and FYEKMQ (reference sequence). Between the trimmed V and J ends, which lost 5 bases and 4 bases, there was a span of 17 bases. In DNA form, the CDR3 reads TGTGCCAGCAGCGATACCCAGGGGCCGGGCACTGAAGCTTTCTTT. This gives the protein CASSDTQGPGTEAFF.

This clonotype was seen at least ten times. The chain couples TRBV12-3 or TRBV12-4 to TRBJ1-2; 8 bases are a match to TRBD1. The trim removed 4 bases at V and 6 bases at J, leaving 7 bases unmatched. This CDR3 is built from 14 residues. The CDR3 DNA sequence: TGTGCCAGCAGTTCTCAGGGGGCGGATGATGGCTACACCTTC. Translation gives CASSSQGADDGYTF.

This clonotype was recorded at least ten times. The chain has TRBV7-2 and TRBJ1-1; D unclear. This CDR3 comprises 13 residues. Trimming took 5 bases from V and 0 from J, leaving 7 bases between them. The germline V gene encodes CDR1 SGHTA and CDR2 FQGNSA. The CDR3 spells CASSVVMNTEAFF. In DNA, the CDR3 is TGTGCCAGCAGCGTAGTCATGAACACTGAAGCTTTCTTT.

A remark on this clonotype: Just one base apart from a much larger clone, this may be a read error. This chain uses TRBV6-1 with TRBJ2-2; 7 nucleotides line up with TRBD2. The CDR3 has 14 residues. Germline assignment: CDR1 MNHNS and CDR2 SASEGT. CDR3 in amino acids: CASRLGGGTGELCF. DNA for the CDR3: TGTGCCAGCAGACTGGGGGGAGGGACCGGGGAGCTGTGTTTT.

A word on this clonotype: Because it lacks the conserved phenylalanine or tryptophan at the end, this CDR3 is likely a read error. The chain couples TRBV7-2 to TRBJ2-2; D may match TRBD1 or TRBD2 (6 bases each). The V end lost 6 bases, the J end lost 1 base, and 12 bases lay between the germline ends. CDR3 size: 15 residues. Germline V gives CDR1 SGHTA, CDR2 FQGNSA. CDR3 sequence reads: CASRSRGENTGELFL. The CDR3 DNA sequence: TGTGCCAGCAGGTCAAGGGGGGAGAACACCGGGGAGCTGTTTTTG.

This clonotype has at least ten counts. This chain connects TRBV6-2 or TRBV6-3 to TRBJ1-2, with 11 bases that match TRBD1. The CDR3 consists of 18 residues. Per the germline V gene, CDR1 is MNHEY and CDR2 is SVGEGT. The junction had 12 bases not matched to a gene; V was cut back by 0 bases and J by 6 bases. CDR3 sequence: CASSYSTRTGGEDHGYTF. The CDR3 DNA sequence: TGTGCCAGCAGTTACTCTACCAGGACAGGGGGCGAAGATCATGGCTACACCTTC.